This is a list of T cell receptor beta chains from one sample in a study of memory CD4+ T cells and cytomegalovirus serostatus. Using immunoSEQ multiplex PCR, the repertoire was profiled, and TCRdb retains in-frame clones only, with some absent. Here the sample spans roughly 50,000 clones, roughly 79% being singletons. Material: memory CD4+ T cells from blood. The receptors here all came from an adult in good health and CMV-seronegative. CDR3s include the opening cysteine and the closing phenylalanine or tryptophan. Each record gives: CDR3 DNA, CDR3 protein, J gene, D gene, V gene. A D gene is named only where the DNA matches it firmly.

TGCGCCAGCAGTCGGGGCGGTGGGGATGGCTACACCTTC,CASSRGGGDGYTF,TRBJ1-2,.,TRBV4-3
TGTGCCAGTAGTAGTTTCGGCCCCAGGGGCAATCAGCCCCAGCATTTT,CASSSFGPRGNQPQHF,TRBJ1-5,.,TRBV19
TGTGCCAGCTTAAACGGGACAGGGTCGTGTTATAGCAATCAGCCCCAGCATTTT,CASLNGTGSCYSNQPQHF,TRBJ1-5,TRBD1,TRBV5-4
TGTGCCACCAGCAGAGATCTACGGGGCTACACCTTC,CATSRDLRGYTF,TRBJ1-2,.,TRBV15
TGTGCCAGCAGCCCGACCCCAGACAGTCGGTTAGAGCAGTACTTC,CASSPTPDSRLEQYF,TRBJ2-7,.,TRBV7-2
TGTGCCAGCAGCCCACTTACAGGGCGGGTGATCACTGAAGCTTTCTTT,CASSPLTGRVITEAFF,TRBJ1-1,.,TRBV14
TGTGCCAGCAGCTTAGGTAGGACTAGCTACGAGCAGTACTTC,CASSLGRTSYEQYF,TRBJ2-7,TRBD2,TRBV7-2
TGTGCCAGCAGAGAGTTTGAAAAACTGTTTTTT,CASREFEKLFF,TRBJ1-4,.,TRBV2
TGTGCCACCGACAGGGGCGGGGGGGCGAACAATGAGCAGTTCTTC,CATDRGGGANNEQFF,TRBJ2-1,.,TRBV2
TGTGCCAGCACCGATCCCTCGGGACAGGGTCTCTTCGGGGAGCTGTTTTTT,CASTDPSGQGLFGELFF,TRBJ2-2,TRBD1,TRBV27
TGTGCCAGCAGTTACGGAGACAGAACCAATTCACCCCTCCACTTT,CASSYGDRTNSPLHF,TRBJ1-6,.,TRBV6-6
TGCAGCGTTCAGACAGGGGGTAATCAGCCCCAGCATTTT,CSVQTGGNQPQHF,TRBJ1-5,TRBD1,TRBV29-1
TGTGCCAGCAGCCCAAGACAGGGGGCCTCAGAAGCTTTCTTT,CASSPRQGASEAFF,TRBJ1-1,TRBD1,TRBV7-2
TGCAGTGCTAGGGGGATGGAGGAGCAGTACTTC,CSARGMEEQYF,TRBJ2-7,.,TRBV20-1
TGCGCCAGCAGCCAAGCGGGGGGCTCCTACAATGAGCAGTTCTTC,CASSQAGGSYNEQFF,TRBJ2-1,TRBD2,TRBV4-3
TGTGCCAGCAGCTTAGAAGGGATAAGAGCTTTCTTT,CASSLEGIRAFF,TRBJ1-1,.,TRBV7-2
TGTGCCAGCAGCCCGGGACCGGTCACCGGGGAGCTGTTTTTT,CASSPGPVTGELFF,TRBJ2-2,.,TRBV7-2